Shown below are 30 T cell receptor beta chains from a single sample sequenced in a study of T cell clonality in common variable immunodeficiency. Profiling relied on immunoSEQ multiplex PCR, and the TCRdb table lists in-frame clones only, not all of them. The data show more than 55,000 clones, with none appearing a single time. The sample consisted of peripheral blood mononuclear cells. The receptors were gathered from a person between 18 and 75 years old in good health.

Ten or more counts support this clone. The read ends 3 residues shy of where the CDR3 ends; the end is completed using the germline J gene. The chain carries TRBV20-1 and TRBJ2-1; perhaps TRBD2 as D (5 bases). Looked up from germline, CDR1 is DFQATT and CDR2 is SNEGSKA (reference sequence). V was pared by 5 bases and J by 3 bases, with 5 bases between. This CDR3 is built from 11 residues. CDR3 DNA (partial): TGCAGTGCTGAGGGCTACAATGAG. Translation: CSAEGYNE. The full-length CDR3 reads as CSAEGYNEQFF.

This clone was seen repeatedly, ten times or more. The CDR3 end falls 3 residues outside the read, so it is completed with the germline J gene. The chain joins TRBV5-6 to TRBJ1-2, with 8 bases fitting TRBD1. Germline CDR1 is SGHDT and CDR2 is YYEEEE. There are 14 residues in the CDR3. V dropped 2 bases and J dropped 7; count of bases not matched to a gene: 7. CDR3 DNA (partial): TGTGCCAGCAGCTTAGGACAGGGATACTCTGGC. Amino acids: CASSLGQGYSG. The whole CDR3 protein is CASSLGQGYSGYTF.

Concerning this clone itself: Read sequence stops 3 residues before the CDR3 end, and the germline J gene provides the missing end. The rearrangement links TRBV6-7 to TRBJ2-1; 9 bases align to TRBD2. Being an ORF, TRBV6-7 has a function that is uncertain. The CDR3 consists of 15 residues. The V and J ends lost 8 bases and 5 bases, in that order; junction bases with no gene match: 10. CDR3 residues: CASFAGGGADNEQFF. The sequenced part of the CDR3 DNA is TGTGCCAGCTTCGCGGGGGGGGGAGCAGACAATGAG.

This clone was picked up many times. The CDR3 loop reads CASTAAGGAWGYTF. The DNA read from the CDR3 is TGTGCCAGTACCGCTGCGGGGGGCGCTTGGGGC. The genes are TRBV19 and TRBJ1-2, with D perhaps matching TRBD1 (6 bases). The read terminates 3 residues before the CDR3 end, so the remaining end is supplied by the germline J gene. CDR3 size: 14 residues. Per germline, CDR1 LNHDA and CDR2 SQIVND (reference sequence).

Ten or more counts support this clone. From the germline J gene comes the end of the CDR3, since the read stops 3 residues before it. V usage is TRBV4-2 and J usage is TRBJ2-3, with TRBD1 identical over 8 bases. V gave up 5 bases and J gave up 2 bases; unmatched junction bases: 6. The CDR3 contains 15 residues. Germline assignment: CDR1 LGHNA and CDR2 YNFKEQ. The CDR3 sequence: CASSSGQGNTDTQYF. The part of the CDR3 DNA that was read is TGTGCCAGCAGCTCTGGACAGGGCAACACAGATACG.

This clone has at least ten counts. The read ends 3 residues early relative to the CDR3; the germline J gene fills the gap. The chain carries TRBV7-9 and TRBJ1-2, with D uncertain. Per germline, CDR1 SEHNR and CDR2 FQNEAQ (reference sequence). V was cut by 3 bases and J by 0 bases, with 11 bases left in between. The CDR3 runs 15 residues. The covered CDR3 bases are TGTGCCAGCAGCTTTACACCGAGAACTAACTATGGC. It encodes CASSFTPRTNYG. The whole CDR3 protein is CASSFTPRTNYGYTF.

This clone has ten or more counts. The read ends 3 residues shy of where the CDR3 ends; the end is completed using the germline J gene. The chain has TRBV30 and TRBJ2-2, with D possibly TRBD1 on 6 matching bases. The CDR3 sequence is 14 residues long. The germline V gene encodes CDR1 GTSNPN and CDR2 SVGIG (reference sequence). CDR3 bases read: TGTGCCTGGAGTGTAGGGGGTTGGGAGTCACCG. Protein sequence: CAWSVGGWESP. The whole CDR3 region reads CAWSVGGWESPLFF.

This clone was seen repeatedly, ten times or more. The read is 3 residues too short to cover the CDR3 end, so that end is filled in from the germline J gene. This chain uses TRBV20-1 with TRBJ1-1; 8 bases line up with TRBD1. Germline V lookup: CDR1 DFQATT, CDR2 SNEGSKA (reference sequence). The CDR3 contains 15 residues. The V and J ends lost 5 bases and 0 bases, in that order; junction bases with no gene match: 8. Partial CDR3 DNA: TGCAGTGCTCTCGGACAGGGCGTAATGAACACTGAA. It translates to CSALGQGVMNTE. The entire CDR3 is CSALGQGVMNTEAFF.

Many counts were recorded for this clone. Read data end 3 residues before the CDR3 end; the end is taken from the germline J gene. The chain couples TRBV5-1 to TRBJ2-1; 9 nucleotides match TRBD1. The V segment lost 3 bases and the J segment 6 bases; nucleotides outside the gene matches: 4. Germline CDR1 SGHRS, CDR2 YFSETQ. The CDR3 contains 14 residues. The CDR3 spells CASSSQGAPNEQFF. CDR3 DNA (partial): TGCGCCAGCAGCTCACAGGGGGCGCCCAATGAG.

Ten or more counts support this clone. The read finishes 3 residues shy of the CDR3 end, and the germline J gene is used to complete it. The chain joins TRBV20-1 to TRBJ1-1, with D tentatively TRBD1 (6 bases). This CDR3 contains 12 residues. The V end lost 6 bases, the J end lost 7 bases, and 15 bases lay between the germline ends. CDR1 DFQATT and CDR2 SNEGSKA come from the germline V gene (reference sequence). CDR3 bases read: TGCAGTGCCTCTACAGGGTCGCGTGAA. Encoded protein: CSASTGSRE. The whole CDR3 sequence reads CSASTGSREAFF.

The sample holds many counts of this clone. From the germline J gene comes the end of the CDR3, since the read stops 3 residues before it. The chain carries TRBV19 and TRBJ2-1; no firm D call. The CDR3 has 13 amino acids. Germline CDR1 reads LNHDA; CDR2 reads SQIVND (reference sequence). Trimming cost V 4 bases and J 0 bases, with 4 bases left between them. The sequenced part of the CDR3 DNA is TGTGCCAGTAGTAAGGGCTCCTACAATGAG. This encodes CASSKGSYNE. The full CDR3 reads CASSKGSYNEQFF.

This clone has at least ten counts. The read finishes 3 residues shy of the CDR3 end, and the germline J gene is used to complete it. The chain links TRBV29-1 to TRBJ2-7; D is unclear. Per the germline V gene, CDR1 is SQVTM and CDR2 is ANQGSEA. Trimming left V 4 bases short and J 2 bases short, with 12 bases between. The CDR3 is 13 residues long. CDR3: CSVGQTATYEQYF. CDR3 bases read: TGCAGCGTTGGACAAACGGCTACCTACGAG.

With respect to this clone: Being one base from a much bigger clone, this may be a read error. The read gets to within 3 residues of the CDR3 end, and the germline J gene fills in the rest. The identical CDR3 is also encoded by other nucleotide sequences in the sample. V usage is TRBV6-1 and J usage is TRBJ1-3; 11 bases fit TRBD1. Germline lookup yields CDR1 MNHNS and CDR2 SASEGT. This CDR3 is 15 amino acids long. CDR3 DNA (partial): TGTGCCAGCAGTGGGACAGGGGGCCGGGGAGACACA. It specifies CASSGTGGRGDT. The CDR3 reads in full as CASSGTGGRGDTIYF.

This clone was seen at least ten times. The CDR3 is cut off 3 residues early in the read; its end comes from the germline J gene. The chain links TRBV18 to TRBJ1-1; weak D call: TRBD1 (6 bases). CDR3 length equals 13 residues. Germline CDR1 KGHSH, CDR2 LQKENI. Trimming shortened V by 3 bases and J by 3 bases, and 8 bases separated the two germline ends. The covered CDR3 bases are TGTGCCAGCTCACCCCCAGGGGACACTGAA. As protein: CASSPPGDTE. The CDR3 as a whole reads CASSPPGDTEAFF.

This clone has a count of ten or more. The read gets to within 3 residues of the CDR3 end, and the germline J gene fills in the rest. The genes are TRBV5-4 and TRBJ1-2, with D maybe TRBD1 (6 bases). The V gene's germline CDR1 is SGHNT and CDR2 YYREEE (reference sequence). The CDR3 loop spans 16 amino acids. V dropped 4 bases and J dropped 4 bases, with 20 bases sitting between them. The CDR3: CASSVAGTTNSYGYTF. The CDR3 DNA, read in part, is TGTGCCAGCAGCGTGGCCGGGACAACGAATTCCTATGGC.

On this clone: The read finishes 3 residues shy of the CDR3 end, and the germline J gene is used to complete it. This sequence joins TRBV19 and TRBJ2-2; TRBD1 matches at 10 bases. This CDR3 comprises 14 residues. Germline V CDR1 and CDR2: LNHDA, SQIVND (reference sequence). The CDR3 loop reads CASSMRTGGEKLFF. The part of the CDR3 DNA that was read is TGTGCCAGTAGTATGCGGACAGGGGGTGAAAAG.

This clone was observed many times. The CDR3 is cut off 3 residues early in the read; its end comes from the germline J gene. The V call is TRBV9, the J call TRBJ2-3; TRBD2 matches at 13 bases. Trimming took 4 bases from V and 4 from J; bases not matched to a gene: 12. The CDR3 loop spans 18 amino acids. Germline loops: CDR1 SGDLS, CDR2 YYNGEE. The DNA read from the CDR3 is TGTGCCAGCAGCCCACCCAAACTAGCGGGGGGGCGGGCAGATACG. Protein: CASSPPKLAGGRADT. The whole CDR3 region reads CASSPPKLAGGRADTQYF.

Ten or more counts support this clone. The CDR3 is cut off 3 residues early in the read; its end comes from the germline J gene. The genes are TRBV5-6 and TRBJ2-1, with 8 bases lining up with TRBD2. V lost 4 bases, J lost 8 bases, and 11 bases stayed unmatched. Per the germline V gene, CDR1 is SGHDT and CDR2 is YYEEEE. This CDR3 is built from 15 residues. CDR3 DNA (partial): TGTGCCAGCAGCGAAGATAGCGGGGCTTGGGATGAG. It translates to CASSEDSGAWDE. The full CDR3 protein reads CASSEDSGAWDEQFF.

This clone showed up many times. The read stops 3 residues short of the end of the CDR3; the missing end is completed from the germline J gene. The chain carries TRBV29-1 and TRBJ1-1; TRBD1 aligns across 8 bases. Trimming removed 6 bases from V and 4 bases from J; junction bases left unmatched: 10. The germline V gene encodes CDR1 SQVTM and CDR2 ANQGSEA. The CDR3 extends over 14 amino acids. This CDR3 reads CSVVLLTGATEAFF. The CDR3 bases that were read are TGCAGCGTCGTCCTCCTGACAGGGGCCACTGAA. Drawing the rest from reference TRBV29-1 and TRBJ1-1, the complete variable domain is SAVISQKPSRDICQRGTSLTIQCQVDSQVTMMFWYRQQPGQSLTLIATANQGSEATYESGFVIDKFPISRPNLTFSTLTVSNMSPEDSSIYLCSVVLLTGATEAFFGQGTRLTVV.

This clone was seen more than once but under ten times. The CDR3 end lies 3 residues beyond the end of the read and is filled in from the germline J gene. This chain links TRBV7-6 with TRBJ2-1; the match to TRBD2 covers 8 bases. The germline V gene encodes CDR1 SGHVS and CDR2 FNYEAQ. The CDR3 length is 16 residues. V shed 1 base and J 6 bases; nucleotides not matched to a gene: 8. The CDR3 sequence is CASSLDAGGRVNEQFF. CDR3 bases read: TGTGCCAGCAGCTTAGATGCGGGGGGCCGGGTCAATGAG.

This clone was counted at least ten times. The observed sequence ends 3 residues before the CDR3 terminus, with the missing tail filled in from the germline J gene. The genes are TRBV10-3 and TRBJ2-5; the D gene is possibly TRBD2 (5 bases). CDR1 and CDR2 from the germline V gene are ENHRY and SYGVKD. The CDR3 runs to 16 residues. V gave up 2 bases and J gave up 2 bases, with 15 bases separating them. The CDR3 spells CAISEGQRTLQETQYF. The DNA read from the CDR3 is TGTGCCATCAGTGAGGGCCAGCGGACCTTACAAGAGACC.

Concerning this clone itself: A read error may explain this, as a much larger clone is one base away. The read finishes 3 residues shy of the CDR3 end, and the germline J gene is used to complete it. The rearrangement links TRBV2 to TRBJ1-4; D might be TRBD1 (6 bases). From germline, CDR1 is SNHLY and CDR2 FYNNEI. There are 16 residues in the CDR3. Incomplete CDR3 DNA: TGTGCCAGCAGTGCTTCGGGACACTCTGGGGCCAACGTA. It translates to CASSASGHSGANV. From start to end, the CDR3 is CASSASGHSGANVLFF.

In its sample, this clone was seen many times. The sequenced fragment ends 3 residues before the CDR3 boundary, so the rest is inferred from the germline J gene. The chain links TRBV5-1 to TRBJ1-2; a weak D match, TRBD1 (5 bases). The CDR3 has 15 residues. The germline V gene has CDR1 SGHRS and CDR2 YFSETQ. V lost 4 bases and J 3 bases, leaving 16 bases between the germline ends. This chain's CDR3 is CASSPAGGEDYGYTF. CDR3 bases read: TGCGCCAGCAGCCCGGCGGGGGGAGAGGACTATGGC.

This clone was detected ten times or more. The sequenced CDR3 bases are TGTGCCAGCAGTTCCCACTACGAG. The encoded protein is CASSSHYE. The entire CDR3 reads CASSSHYEQYF. The genes are TRBV2 and TRBJ2-7; D unclear. The CDR3 is cut off 3 residues early in the read; its end comes from the germline J gene. With 5 bases removed from V and 3 bases from J, the gap between germline ends came to 5 bases. The CDR3 contains 11 residues. Germline assignment: CDR1 SNHLY and CDR2 FYNNEI. The full variable domain, its missing parts supplied by reference TRBV2 and TRBJ2-7, is EPEVTQTPSHQVTQMGQEVILRCVPISNHLYFYWYRQILGQKVEFLVSFYNNEISEKSEIFDDQFSVERPDGSNFTLKIRSTKLEDSAMYFCASSSHYEQYFGPGTRLTVT.

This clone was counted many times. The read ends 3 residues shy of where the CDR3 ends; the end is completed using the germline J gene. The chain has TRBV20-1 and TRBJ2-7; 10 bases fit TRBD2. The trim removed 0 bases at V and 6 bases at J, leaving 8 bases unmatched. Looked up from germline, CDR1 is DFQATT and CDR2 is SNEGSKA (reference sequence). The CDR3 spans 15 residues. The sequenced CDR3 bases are TGCAGTGCTAGAGATATCGGGACTAGCGCTCCCGAG. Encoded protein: CSARDIGTSAPE. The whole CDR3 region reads CSARDIGTSAPEQYF.

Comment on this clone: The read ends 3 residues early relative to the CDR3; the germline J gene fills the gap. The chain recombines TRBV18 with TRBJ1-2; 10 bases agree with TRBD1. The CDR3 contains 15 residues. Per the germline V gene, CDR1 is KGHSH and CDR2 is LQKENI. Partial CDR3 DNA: TGTGCCAGCTCACTGGACAGGGGGAGAACAGATACC. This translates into CASSLDRGRTDT. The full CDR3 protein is CASSLDRGRTDTYTF. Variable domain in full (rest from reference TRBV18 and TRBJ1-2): NAGVMQNPRHLVRRRGQEARLRCSPMKGHSHVYWYRQLPEEGLKFMVYLQKENIIDESGMPKERFSAEFPKEGPSILRIQQVVRGDSAAYFCASSLDRGRTDTYTFGSGTRLTVV.

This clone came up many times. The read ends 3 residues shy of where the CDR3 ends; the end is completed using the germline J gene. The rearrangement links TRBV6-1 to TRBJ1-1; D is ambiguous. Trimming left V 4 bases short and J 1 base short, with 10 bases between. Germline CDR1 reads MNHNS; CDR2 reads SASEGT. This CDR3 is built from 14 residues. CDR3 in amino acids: CASSGTIGNTEAFF. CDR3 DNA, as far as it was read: TGTGCCAGCAGTGGAACAATTGGGAACACTGAA.

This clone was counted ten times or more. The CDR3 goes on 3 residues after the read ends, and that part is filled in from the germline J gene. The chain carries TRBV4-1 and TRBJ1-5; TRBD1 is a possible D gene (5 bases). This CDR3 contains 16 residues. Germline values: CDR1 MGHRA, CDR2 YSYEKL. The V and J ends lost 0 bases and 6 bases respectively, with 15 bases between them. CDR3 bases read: TGCGCCAGCAGCCAAGAAAGGGGTAGGGTGGGTCAGCCC. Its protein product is CASSQERGRVGQP. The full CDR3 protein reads CASSQERGRVGQPQHF.

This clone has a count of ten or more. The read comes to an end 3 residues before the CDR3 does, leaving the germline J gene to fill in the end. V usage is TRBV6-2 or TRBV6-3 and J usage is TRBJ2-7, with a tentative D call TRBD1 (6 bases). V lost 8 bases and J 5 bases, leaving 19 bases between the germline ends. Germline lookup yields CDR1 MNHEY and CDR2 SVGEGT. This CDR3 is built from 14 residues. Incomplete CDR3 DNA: TGTGCCAGCGGCGAATGGTCAGGGGCGAACGAG. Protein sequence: CASGEWSGANE. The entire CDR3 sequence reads CASGEWSGANEQYF.

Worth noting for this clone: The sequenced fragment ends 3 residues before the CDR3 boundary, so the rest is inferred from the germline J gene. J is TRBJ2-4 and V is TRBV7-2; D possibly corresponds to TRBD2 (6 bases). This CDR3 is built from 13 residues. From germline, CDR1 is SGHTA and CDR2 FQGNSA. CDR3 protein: CASSLARGLGQYF. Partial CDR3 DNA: TGTGCCAGCAGCTTAGCCCGGGGACTTGGT.